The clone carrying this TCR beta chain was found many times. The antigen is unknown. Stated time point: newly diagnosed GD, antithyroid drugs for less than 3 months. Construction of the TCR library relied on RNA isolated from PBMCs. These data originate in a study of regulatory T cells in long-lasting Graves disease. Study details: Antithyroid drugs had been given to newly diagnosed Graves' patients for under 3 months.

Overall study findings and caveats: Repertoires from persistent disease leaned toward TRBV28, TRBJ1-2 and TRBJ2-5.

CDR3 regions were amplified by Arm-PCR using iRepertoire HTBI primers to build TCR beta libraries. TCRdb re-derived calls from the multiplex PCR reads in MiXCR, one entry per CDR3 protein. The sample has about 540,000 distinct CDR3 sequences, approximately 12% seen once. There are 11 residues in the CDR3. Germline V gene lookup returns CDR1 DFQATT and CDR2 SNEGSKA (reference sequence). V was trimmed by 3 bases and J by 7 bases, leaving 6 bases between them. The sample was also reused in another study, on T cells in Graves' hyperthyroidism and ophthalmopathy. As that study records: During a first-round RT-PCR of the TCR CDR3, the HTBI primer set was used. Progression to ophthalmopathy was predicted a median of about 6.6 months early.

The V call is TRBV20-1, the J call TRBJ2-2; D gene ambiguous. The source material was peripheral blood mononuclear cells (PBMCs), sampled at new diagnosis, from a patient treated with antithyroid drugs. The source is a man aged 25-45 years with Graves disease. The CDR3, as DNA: TGCAGTGCTAGTTTCCTCGGGGAGCTGTTTTTT. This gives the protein CSASFLGELFF.